These 14 T cell receptor beta chains were sequenced from one sample in a study of human T cells and chemical hapten exposure. As to time point: patch test 1, 2 weeks after DPC sensitization. Specified treatment: therapeutic diphenylcyclopropenone sensitization with weekly scalp DPC. MiXCR was run by TCRdb on the RACE reads, yielding one entry per CDR3 protein. The sample contains some 70,000 distinct CDR3 sequences, approximately 29% of which appear only once. The source was whole blood, collected in connection with sensitization to the hapten diphenylcyclopropenone (DPC). Every receptor here comes from a man in his forties with alopecia areata. Some clones in this sample may be carry-over from other donors' samples.

The CDR3 DNA reads as TGTGCCAGCAGTCCCAGGAACAGGGGCCCTAATGAAAAACTGTTTTTT. It encodes CASSPRNRGPNEKLFF. The V and J genes are TRBV12-3 or TRBV12-4 and TRBJ1-4; TRBD1 matches at 7 bases. The CDR3 is 16 residues long. Unmatched junction bases numbered 9, after V lost 5 bases and J lost 3 bases.

The rearrangement uses TRBV5-4 and TRBJ1-4; the D is unclear. Trimming removed 1 base from V and 0 bases from J, with 7 bases in between. The CDR3 loop spans 15 amino acids. Germline loops: CDR1 SGHNT, CDR2 YYREEE (reference sequence). For the CDR3, the DNA is TGTGCCAGCAGCTTGACGGGTGCAACTAATGAAAAACTGTTTTTT. Its translation is CASSLTGATNEKLFF.

V and J are TRBV18 and TRBJ1-1, with D possibly being TRBD1 (6 bases). Looked up from germline, CDR1 is KGHSH and CDR2 is LQKENI. V was trimmed by 6 bases and J by 7 bases, leaving 30 bases between them. This CDR3 contains 18 residues. CDR3 amino acids: CASSPLASGGAGGIEAFF. The CDR3 DNA reads TGTGCCAGCTCCCCCCTAGCCTCCGGGGGCGCCGGGGGGATTGAAGCTTTCTTT.

The rearrangement uses TRBV12-3 or TRBV12-4 and TRBJ2-7, with 8 bases lining up with TRBD1. This CDR3 spans 13 amino acids. V was pared by 6 bases and J by 3 bases, with 4 bases of the junction left unmatched. This CDR3 is CASRQQGGYEQYF. The CDR3 nucleotides are TGTGCCAGCAGACAACAGGGGGGCTACGAGCAGTACTTC.

The chain combines TRBV4-3 with TRBJ1-1, with D perhaps TRBD1 (5 bases). The CDR3 spans 14 residues. Trimming took 7 bases from V and 1 from J, leaving 13 bases between them. The germline V gene encodes CDR1 LGHNA and CDR2 YSLEER. CDR3 sequence reads: CASNFRGSNTEAFF. The CDR3 bases are TGCGCCAGCAATTTCCGGGGCTCGAACACTGAAGCTTTCTTT.

The rearrangement joins TRBV20-1 to TRBJ2-6; the D gene is possibly TRBD2 (5 bases). Germline assignment: CDR1 DFQATT and CDR2 SNEGSKA (reference sequence). V was clipped by 6 bases and J by 1 base, with 13 bases between them. The CDR3 has 15 residues. The DNA of the CDR3 is TGCAGTGCCACCCCTTCGGGGTCTGGGGCCAACGTCCTGACTTTC. This sequence encodes CSATPSGSGANVLTF.

This clonotype was detected only a few times. The gene calls are TRBV6-5 and TRBJ1-1; D remains unclear. Germline CDR1 is MNHEY and CDR2 is SVGAGI. The V and J ends lost 0 bases and 5 bases respectively, with 10 bases between them. CDR3 length equals 14 residues. The chain's CDR3 is CASSYSSGRTEAFF. The CDR3 bases are TGTGCCAGCAGTTACTCCAGCGGGAGGACTGAAGCTTTCTTT.

This clonotype occurred a few times. The gene calls are TRBV20-1 and TRBJ2-7; D remains unclear. The length of the CDR3 is 10 residues. Germline V gene lookup returns CDR1 DFQATT and CDR2 SNEGSKA (reference sequence). CDR3 coding DNA: TGCACCCTTGCTGCCAACGAGCAGTACTTC. Translation gives CTLAANEQYF.

The V and J genes are TRBV20-1 and TRBJ1-3; no firm D call. V lost 6 bases to trimming and J lost 7 bases, with 13 bases between them. The CDR3 extends over 12 amino acids. Germline CDR1 and CDR2: DFQATT and SNEGSKA (reference sequence). The CDR3 DNA reads TGCAGTGCACGCAGAGAGGAGAACACCATATATTTT. Its translation: CSARREENTIYF.

The CDR3 loop is CASSQTSSNTQYF. In DNA, the CDR3 is TGCGCCAGCAGCCAGACTAGCTCAAATACGCAGTATTTT. The chain carries TRBV4-3 and TRBJ2-3, with 7 bases that match TRBD2. The CDR3 consists of 13 residues. V gave up 3 bases and J gave up 7 bases; unmatched junction bases: 4. In germline, CDR1 is LGHNA, CDR2 YSLEER.

V gene TRBV3-1 combines with J gene TRBJ2-2; the D is unclear. Germline-derived CDR1 and CDR2 are LGHDT and YNNKEL (reference sequence). V was shortened by 0 bases and J by 8 bases, with 10 bases between the two germline ends. This CDR3 contains 14 residues. The CDR3 reads CASSQDPNSGELFF. CDR3 coding DNA: TGTGCCAGCAGCCAAGACCCAAATTCTGGGGAGCTGTTTTTT.

A few counts support this clonotype. This chain uses TRBV10-2 with TRBJ2-7, with D perhaps assigned TRBD1 or TRBD2 (6 bases each). The CDR3 is 15 residues long. Between the trimmed V and J ends, which lost 6 bases and 3 bases, there was a span of 18 bases. Germline V gene lookup returns CDR1 WSHSY and CDR2 SAAADI. CDR3 bases: TGCGCCAGCAGCATAACAGGGATGGGAGGCTACGAGCAGTACTTC. Protein: CASSITGMGGYEQYF.

This clonotype was found a few times. The gene calls are TRBV14 and TRBJ2-1, with 11 bases aligning to TRBD2. Germline lookup yields CDR1 SGHDN and CDR2 FVKESK. V dropped 4 bases and J dropped 8; count of bases not matched to a gene: 7. CDR3 length: 15 residues. The CDR3 sequence: CASSPGLAGFYEQFF. The CDR3 nucleotides read TGTGCCAGCAGCCCTGGACTAGCGGGTTTCTATGAGCAGTTCTTC.

This chain connects TRBV7-9 to TRBJ2-4; tentatively, D is TRBD1 (5 bases). The V and J ends lost 2 bases and 5 bases respectively, with 13 bases between them. Germline values: CDR1 SEHNR, CDR2 FQNEAQ (reference sequence). The CDR3 has 15 amino acids. The CDR3 reads CASSLNQGAQNIQYF. In DNA, the CDR3 is TGTGCCAGCAGCTTAAACCAAGGGGCGCAAAACATTCAGTACTTC.